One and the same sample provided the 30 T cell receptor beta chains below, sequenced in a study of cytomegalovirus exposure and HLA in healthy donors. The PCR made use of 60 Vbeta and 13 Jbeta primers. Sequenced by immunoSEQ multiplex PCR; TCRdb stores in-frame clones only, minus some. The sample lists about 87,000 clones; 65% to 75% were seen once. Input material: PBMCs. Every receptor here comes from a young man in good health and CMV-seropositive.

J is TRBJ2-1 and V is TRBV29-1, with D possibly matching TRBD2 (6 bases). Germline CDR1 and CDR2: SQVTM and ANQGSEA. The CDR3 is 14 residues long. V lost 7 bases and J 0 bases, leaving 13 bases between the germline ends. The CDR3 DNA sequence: TGCAGCGGTGACGGCGGGGCCTCCTACAATGAGCAGTTCTTC. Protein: CSGDGGASYNEQFF.

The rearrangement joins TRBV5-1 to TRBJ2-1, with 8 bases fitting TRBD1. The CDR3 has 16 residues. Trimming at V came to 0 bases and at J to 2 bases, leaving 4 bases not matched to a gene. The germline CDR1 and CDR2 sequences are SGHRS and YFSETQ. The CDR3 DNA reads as TGCGCCAGCAGCTTGGGGGCCAGGGGGCCCTACAATGAGCAGTTCTTC. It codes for CASSLGARGPYNEQFF.

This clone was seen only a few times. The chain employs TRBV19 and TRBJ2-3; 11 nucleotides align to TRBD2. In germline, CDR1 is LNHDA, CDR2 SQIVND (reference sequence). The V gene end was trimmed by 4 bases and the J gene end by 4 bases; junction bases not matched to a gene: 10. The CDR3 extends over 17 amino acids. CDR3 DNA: TGTGCCAGTAGTAACCTAGCGGGAGGCCTTTCCCCAGATACGCAGTATTTT. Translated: CASSNLAGGLSPDTQYF.

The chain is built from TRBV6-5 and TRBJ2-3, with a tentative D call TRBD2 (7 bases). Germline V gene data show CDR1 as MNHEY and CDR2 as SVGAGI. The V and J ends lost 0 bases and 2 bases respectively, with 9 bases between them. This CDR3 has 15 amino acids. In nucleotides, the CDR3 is TGTGCCAGCAGTTACTCGGGGGGGCACACAGATACGCAGTATTTT. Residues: CASSYSGGHTDTQYF.

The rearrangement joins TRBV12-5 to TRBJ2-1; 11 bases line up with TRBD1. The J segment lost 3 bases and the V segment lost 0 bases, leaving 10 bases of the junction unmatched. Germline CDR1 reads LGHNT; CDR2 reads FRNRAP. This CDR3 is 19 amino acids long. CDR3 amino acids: CASGLVRGRDRGFYNEQFF. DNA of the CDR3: TGTGCTAGTGGTTTGGTGAGAGGTCGGGACAGGGGGTTCTACAATGAGCAGTTCTTC.

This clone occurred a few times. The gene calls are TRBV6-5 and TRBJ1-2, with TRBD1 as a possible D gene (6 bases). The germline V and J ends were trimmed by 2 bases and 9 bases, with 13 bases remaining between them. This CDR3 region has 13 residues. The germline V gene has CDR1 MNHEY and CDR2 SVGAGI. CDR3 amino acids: CASSYNRAASYTF. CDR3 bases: TGTGCCAGCAGTTACAACAGGGCGGCGAGCTACACCTTC.

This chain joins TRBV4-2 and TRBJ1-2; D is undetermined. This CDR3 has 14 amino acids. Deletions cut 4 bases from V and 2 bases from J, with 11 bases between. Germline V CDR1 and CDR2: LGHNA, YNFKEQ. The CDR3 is CASSPHSSNYGYTF. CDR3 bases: TGTGCCAGCAGCCCCCACTCCTCGAACTATGGCTACACCTTC.

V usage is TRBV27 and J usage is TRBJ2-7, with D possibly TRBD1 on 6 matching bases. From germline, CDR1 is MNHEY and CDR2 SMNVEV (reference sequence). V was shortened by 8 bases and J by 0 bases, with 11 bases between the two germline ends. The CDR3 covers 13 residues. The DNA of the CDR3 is TGTGCCAGCTCGGACAGCTTCTCCTACGAGCAGTACTTC. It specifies CASSDSFSYEQYF.

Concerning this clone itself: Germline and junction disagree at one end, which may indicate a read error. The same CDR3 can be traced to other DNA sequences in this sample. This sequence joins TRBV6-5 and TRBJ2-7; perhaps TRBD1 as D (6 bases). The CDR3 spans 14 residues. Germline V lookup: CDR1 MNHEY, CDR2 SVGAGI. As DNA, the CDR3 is TGTGCCAGCAGCGACAGGTGGAGCTCCTACGAGCAGTACTTT. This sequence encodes CASSDRWSSYEQYF.

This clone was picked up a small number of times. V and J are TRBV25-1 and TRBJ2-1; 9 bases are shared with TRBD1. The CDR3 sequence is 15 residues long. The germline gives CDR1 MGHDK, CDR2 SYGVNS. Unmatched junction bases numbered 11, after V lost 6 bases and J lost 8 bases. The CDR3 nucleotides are TGTGCCAGCAGCGCGGGACAGGGTATTTTCGATGAGCAGTTCTTC. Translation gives CASSAGQGIFDEQFF.

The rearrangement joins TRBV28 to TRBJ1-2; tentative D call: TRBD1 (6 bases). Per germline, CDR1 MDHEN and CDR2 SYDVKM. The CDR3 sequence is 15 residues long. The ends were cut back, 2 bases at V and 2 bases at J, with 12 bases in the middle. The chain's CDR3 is CASSLLSTGNYGYTF. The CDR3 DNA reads TGTGCCAGCAGTTTACTCTCGACAGGAAACTATGGCTACACCTTC.

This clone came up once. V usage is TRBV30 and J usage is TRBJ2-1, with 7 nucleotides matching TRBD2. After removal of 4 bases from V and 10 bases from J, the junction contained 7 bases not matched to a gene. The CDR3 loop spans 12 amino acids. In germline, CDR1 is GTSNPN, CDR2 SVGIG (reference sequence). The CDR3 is CAWIKTSHEQFF. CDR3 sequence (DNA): TGTGCCTGGATTAAGACTAGCCACGAGCAGTTCTTC.

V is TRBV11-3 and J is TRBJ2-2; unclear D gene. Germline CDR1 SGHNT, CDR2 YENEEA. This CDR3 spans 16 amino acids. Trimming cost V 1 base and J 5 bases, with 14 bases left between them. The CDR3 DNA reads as TGTGCCAGCAGCTTAGGAAGAGGAGTCGTGACCGGGGAGCTGTTTTTT. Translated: CASSLGRGVVTGELFF.

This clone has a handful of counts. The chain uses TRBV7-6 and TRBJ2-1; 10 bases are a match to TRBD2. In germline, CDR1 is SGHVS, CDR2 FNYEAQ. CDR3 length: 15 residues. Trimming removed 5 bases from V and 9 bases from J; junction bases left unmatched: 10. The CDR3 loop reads CASSLSAGGGGEQFF. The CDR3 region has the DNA TGTGCCAGCAGCCTATCAGCGGGGGGGGGAGGTGAGCAGTTCTTC.

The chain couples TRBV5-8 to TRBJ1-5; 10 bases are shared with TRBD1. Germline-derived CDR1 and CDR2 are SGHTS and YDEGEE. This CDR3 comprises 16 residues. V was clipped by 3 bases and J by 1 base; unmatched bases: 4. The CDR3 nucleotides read TGTGCCAGCAGCTGGGACAGGGGAAGGAGCAATCAGCCCCAGCATTTT. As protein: CASSWDRGRSNQPQHF.

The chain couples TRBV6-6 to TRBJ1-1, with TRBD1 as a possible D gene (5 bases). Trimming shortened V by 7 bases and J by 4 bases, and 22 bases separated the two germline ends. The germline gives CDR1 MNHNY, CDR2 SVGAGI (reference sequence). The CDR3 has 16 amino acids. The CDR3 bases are TGTGCCAGCACTCTACCCCCCGGGAGGGGTGTCACTGAAGCTTTCTTT. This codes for CASTLPPGRGVTEAFF.

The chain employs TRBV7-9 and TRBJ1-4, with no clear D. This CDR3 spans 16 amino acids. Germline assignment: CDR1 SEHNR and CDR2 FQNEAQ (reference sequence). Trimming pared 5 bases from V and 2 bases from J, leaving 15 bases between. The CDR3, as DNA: TGTGCCAGCAGCCGACTGATATCGGGGACTAATGAAAAACTGTTTTTT. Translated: CASSRLISGTNEKLFF.

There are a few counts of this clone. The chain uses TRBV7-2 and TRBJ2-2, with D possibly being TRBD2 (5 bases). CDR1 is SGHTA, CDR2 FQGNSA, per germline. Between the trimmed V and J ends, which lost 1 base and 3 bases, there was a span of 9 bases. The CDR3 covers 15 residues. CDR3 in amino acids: CASSLDLGDTGELFF. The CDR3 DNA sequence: TGTGCCAGCAGCTTAGATCTGGGAGACACCGGGGAGCTGTTTTTT.

The CDR3 bases are TGTGCCAGCAGCGCACCGCAGGGGGGCCCGAACACCGGGGAGCTGTTTTTT. Protein sequence: CASSAPQGGPNTGELFF. The chain recombines TRBV9 with TRBJ2-2; weak D call: TRBD1 (7 bases). The length of the CDR3 is 17 residues. CDR1 is SGDLS, CDR2 YYNGEE, per germline. Trimming removed 3 bases from V and 0 bases from J, with 15 bases in between.

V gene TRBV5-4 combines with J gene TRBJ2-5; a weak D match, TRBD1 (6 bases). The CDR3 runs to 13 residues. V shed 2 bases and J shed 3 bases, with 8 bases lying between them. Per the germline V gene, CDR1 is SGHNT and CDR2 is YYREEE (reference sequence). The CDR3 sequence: CASSFGQKETQYF. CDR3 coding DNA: TGTGCCAGCAGCTTCGGACAGAAAGAGACCCAGTACTTC.

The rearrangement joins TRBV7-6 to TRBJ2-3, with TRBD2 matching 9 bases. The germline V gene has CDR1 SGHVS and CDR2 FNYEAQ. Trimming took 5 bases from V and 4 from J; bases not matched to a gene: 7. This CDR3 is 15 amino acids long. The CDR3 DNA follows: TGTGCCAGCAGCCCGACTAGCGGTAGGGCAGATACGCAGTATTTT. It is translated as CASSPTSGRADTQYF. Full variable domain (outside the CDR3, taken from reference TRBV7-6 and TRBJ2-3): GAGVSQSPRYKVTKRGQDVALRCDPISGHVSLYWYRQALGQGPEFLTYFNYEAQQDKSGLPNDRFSAERPEGSISTLTIQRTEQRDSAMYRCASSPTSGRADTQYFGPGTRLTVL.

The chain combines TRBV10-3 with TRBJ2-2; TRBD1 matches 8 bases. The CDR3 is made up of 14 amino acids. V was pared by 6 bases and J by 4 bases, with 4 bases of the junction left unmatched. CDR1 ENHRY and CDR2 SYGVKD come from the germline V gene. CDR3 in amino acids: CAISRQGFTGELFF. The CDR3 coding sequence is TGTGCCATCAGCCGACAGGGGTTCACCGGGGAGCTGTTTTTT.

The CDR3 coding sequence is TGTGCCAGTGGGGACAGGGGTCCTTTTCAGTATAGCAATCAGCCCCAGCATTTT. Its protein product is CASGDRGPFQYSNQPQHF. This chain uses TRBV19 with TRBJ1-5; TRBD1 aligns across 10 bases. The CDR3 has 18 amino acids. V was clipped by 8 bases and J by 0 bases; unmatched bases: 13. The germline CDR1 and CDR2 sequences are LNHDA and SQIVND (reference sequence).

The CDR3 here is CASRPRSGSNQPQHF. In nucleotides, the CDR3 is TGTGCCAGCAGGCCTCGGAGCGGTAGCAATCAGCCCCAGCATTTT. V gene TRBV6-5 combines with J gene TRBJ1-5; D remains unclear. The CDR3 is made up of 15 amino acids. The germline gives CDR1 MNHEY, CDR2 SVGAGI. Deletions cut 6 bases from V and 0 bases from J, with 12 bases between.

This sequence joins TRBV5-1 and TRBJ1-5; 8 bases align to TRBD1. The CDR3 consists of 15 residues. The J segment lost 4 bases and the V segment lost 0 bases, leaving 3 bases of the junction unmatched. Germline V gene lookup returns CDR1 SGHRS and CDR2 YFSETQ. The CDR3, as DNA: TGCGCCAGCAGCTTGGGGCAGGGGGCTAATCAGCCCCAGCATTTT. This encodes CASSLGQGANQPQHF.

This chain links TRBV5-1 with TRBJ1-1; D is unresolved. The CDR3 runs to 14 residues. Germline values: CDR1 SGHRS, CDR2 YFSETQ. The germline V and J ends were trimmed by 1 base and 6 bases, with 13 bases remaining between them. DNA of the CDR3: TGCGCCAGCAGCTTGACCGCCGGAGCCTCTGAAGCTTTCTTT. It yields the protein CASSLTAGASEAFF.

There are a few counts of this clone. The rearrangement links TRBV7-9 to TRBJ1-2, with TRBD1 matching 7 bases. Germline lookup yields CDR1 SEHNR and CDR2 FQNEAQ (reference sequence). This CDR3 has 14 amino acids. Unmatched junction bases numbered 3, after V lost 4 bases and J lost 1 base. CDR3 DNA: TGTGCCAGCAGCTGGGACAGTTTTAACTATGGCTACACCTTC. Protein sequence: CASSWDSFNYGYTF. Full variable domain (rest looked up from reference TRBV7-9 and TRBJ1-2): DTGVSQNPRHKITKRGQNVTFRCDPISEHNRLYWYRQTLGQGPEFLTYFQNEAQLEKSRLLSDRFSAERPKGSFSTLEIQRTEQGDSAMYLCASSWDSFNYGYTFGSGTRLTVV.

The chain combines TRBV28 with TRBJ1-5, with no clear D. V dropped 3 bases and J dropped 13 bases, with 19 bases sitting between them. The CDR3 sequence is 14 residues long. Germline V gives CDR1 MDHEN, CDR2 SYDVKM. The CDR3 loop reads CASSFRLAQRSQHF. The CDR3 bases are TGTGCCAGCAGTTTTCGGTTAGCCCAACGTTCTCAGCATTTT.

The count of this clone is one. CDR3 protein: CSVERGLAGDTEAFF. The CDR3 DNA follows: TGCAGCGTTGAAAGAGGGCTGGCGGGAGACACTGAAGCTTTCTTT. The chain joins TRBV29-1 to TRBJ1-1; no firm D call. This CDR3 region has 15 residues. Between the trimmed V and J ends, which lost 2 bases and 3 bases, there was a span of 16 bases. Germline CDR1 and CDR2: SQVTM and ANQGSEA. The whole variable domain, filled in from reference TRBV29-1 and TRBJ1-1, reads SAVISQKPSRDICQRGTSLTIQCQVDSQVTMMFWYRQQPGQSLTLIATANQGSEATYESGFVIDKFPISRPNLTFSTLTVSNMSPEDSSIYLCSVERGLAGDTEAFFGQGTRLTVV.

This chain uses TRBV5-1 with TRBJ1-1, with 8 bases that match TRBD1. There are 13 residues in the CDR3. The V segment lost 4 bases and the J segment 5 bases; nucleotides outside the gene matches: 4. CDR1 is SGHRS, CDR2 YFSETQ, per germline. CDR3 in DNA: TGCGCCAGCAGCCAGGGGGCAAGAACTGAAGCTTTCTTT. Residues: CASSQGARTEAFF.